This is a list of T cell receptor beta chains from one sample in a study of shared clonotypes between healthy human individuals. Measured with immunoSEQ multiplex PCR; TCRdb has only the in-frame clones, and not every one. The data contain hundreds of thousands of clones, 85% to 95% of them singletons. Sample: naive CD8+ T cells sorted from blood. The source is a young woman in good health. CDR3s include the opening cysteine and the closing phenylalanine or tryptophan. The order of the fields is clone size, D gene, J gene, V gene, CDR3 protein, CDR3 DNA. A D gene is named only where the DNA matches it firmly. Clone size is not always given. Where it is, it says once, few, many or a class for expanded clones.

>NA|NA|TRBJ1-5|TRBV4-1
CASSQVTSSNQPQHF
TGCGCCAGCAGCCAAGTGACGAGTAGCAATCAGCCCCAGCATTTT
>NA|NA|TRBJ1-2|TRBV28
CASSLLQGYGYTF
TGTGCCAGCAGTTTACTCCAGGGCTATGGCTACACCTTC
>once|NA|TRBJ2-3|TRBV5-4
CASSSRDLPDTQYF
TGTGCCAGCAGCTCCCGGGACTTACCGGATACGCAGTATTTT
>NA|TRBD1|TRBJ2-7|TRBV13
CASSSRDRGPLYEQYF
TGTGCCAGCAGCTCCCGGGACAGGGGGCCGTTATACGAGCAGTACTTC
>NA|NA|TRBJ2-7|TRBV7-2
CASSTMGPTYEQYF
TGTGCCAGCAGCACAATGGGACCCACCTACGAGCAGTACTTC
>NA|TRBD1|TRBJ2-3|TRBV28
CASIRTGGTTGQYF
TGTGCCAGCATAAGGACAGGGGGGACAACGGGGCAGTATTTT
>NA|TRBD2|TRBJ2-7|TRBV7-9
CAGSGRAGEQYF
TGTGCCGGCAGCGGGAGGGCAGGTGAGCAGTACTTC
>once|NA|TRBJ2-7|TRBV11-1
CASSLDDGRVYEQYF
TGTGCCAGCAGCTTAGACGACGGGAGAGTCTACGAGCAGTACTTC
>NA|NA|TRBJ1-5|TRBV9
CASSVGLSNQPQHF
TGTGCCAGCAGCGTAGGGTTATCCAATCAGCCCCAGCATTTT
>NA|NA|TRBJ2-1|TRBV27
CASSATGIEQFF
TGTGCCAGCAGTGCCACGGGAATTGAGCAGTTCTTC
>few|NA|TRBJ1-1|TRBV29-1
CSVVGGNTEAFF
TGCAGCGTTGTGGGTGGGAACACTGAAGCTTTCTTT